Listed here are 5 T cell receptor beta chains from one sample, sequenced in a study of CD8+CD57+ T cells in acquired aplastic anemia. TCR beta VDJ and CDR3 profiling used genomic DNA as template. TCRdb itself ran the reads through MiXCR, one entry per CDR3 protein. This table holds hundreds of thousands of distinct CDR3 sequences, around 72% found once. Sequencing was performed on sorted CD4+, CD8+, or CD8+CD57+ T cells (not recorded which) from PBMCs. The source of these receptors is a human donor in good health, serving as a control.

The table lists this clonotype with many counts. The chain uses TRBV5-8 and TRBJ2-7, with D tentatively TRBD2 (5 bases). Germline values: CDR1 SGHTS, CDR2 YDEGEE. V shed 4 bases and J shed 0 bases, with 17 bases lying between them. The CDR3 spans 16 residues. The CDR3 sequence: CASSLQDVGASYEQYF. The CDR3 DNA reads TGTGCCAGCAGCCTCCAGGACGTGGGAGCCTCCTACGAGCAGTACTTC.

This rearrangement joins TRBV5-1 to TRBJ1-1; 9 bases map to TRBD1. J was trimmed by 3 bases and V by 4 bases; bases with no gene match: 10. The germline CDR1 and CDR2 sequences are SGHRS and YFSETQ. This CDR3 contains 16 residues. This chain's CDR3 is CASSSRDRELDTEAFF. In DNA, the CDR3 is TGCGCCAGCAGCAGTCGGGACAGGGAGCTGGACACTGAAGCTTTCTTT.

V gene TRBV20-1 combines with J gene TRBJ2-1; unclear D gene. Germline V lookup: CDR1 DFQATT, CDR2 SNEGSKA (reference sequence). The germline V and J ends were trimmed by 3 bases and 15 bases, with 15 bases remaining between them. The CDR3 runs to 11 residues. The CDR3 spells CSASPDRVPFF. CDR3 DNA sequence: TGCAGTGCTAGTCCCGATCGAGTCCCGTTCTTC.

The V and J genes are TRBV7-2 and TRBJ1-5; 9 bases are a match to TRBD1. The CDR3 consists of 18 residues. Germline CDR1 SGHTA, CDR2 FQGNSA. V shed 5 bases, J shed 1 base, and the junction held 12 bases outside the gene matches. CDR3 loop: CASSPGQGPPPSNQPQHF. The CDR3 coding sequence is TGTGCCAGCAGCCCGGGACAGGGACCGCCACCCAGCAATCAGCCCCAGCATTTT.

The rearrangement joins TRBV20-1 to TRBJ2-7; D possibly uses TRBD1 or TRBD2 (5 bases each). Germline V gene data show CDR1 as DFQATT and CDR2 as SNEGSKA (reference sequence). V lost 6 bases, J lost 4 bases, and 19 bases lay in between. The CDR3 has 14 amino acids. CDR3 in amino acids: CSAIWGSTTYEQYF. CDR3 sequence (DNA): TGCAGTGCAATCTGGGGGTCGACGACATACGAGCAGTACTTC.